These T cell receptor beta chains were read from a single sample in a study of T cell responses to AZD1222 COVID-19 vaccine. Sequenced by immunoSEQ multiplex PCR; TCRdb stores in-frame clones only, minus some. The sample contains 150,000 to 200,000 clones, about 93% of which appear only once. The source was peripheral blood, collected on day 0 of AZD1222 vaccination. Receptors originate from an adult in good health. CDR3s include the opening cysteine and the closing phenylalanine or tryptophan. D genes are given only for firm matches. Clone size appears in some rows only: once, few, many, or a class for an expanded clone.

D gene	V gene	J gene	clone size	CDR3 DNA	CDR3 protein
-	TRBV10-3	TRBJ1-1	-	TGTGCCATCAAACCAGGAAACACTGAAGCTTTCTTT	CAIKPGNTEAFF
-	TRBV5-1	TRBJ2-5	-	TGCGCCAGCAGCGGCCCAGGGACGCGGGAGACCCAGTACTTC	CASSGPGTRETQYF
-	TRBV27	TRBJ2-3	-	TGTGCCAGCGGCTTAGGGTCGGGACTCAGAGCAGATACGCAGTATTTT	CASGLGSGLRADTQYF
TRBD2	TRBV2	TRBJ2-3	-	TGTGCCAGCAGTACGACTAGCGGCACAGATACGCAGTATTTT	CASSTTSGTDTQYF
-	TRBV4-2	TRBJ2-5	-	TGTGCCAGCAGCCAAGACTGGGGAGGTGAAGAGACCCAGTACTTC	CASSQDWGGEETQYF
TRBD2	TRBV10-2	TRBJ2-7	-	TGCGCCAGCAGCCCGAGGCCTAGCGGTACCTACGAGCAGTACTTC	CASSPRPSGTYEQYF
-	TRBV7-9	TRBJ2-5	-	TGTGCCAGCGGGTTGGACGGCAAGCAAGAGACCCAGTACTTC	CASGLDGKQETQYF
-	TRBV19	TRBJ1-1	-	TGTGCCAGTCTAAATAGAGGGGGAACTGAAGCTTTCTTT	CASLNRGGTEAFF
-	TRBV29-1	TRBJ2-7	-	TGCAGCGTTACAAGGGCAGATACCTACGAGCAGTACTTC	CSVTRADTYEQYF
-	TRBV12-3/TRBV12-4	TRBJ2-6	-	TGTGCTTCCGGGGCCAACGTCCTGACTTTC	CASGANVLTF
-	TRBV19	TRBJ1-1	-	TGTGCCTCTTTCTCGGATCCGGGAACTGAAGCTTTCTTT	CASFSDPGTEAFF
-	TRBV3-1/TRBV3-2	TRBJ1-2	-	TGTGCCAGCAGCCAAGAGCGGGGGTATGGCTACACCTTC	CASSQERGYGYTF
TRBD2	TRBV3-1/TRBV3-2	TRBJ2-7	-	TGTGCCAGCAGCCAAGGACTAGCGGGCTCCTACGAGCAGTACTTC	CASSQGLAGSYEQYF
-	TRBV10-2	TRBJ2-7	-	TGCGCCAGCAGTGACGGGTTGGGCGAGCAGTACTTC	CASSDGLGEQYF
-	TRBV14	TRBJ1-1	-	TGTGCCAGCAGCCAAGATTTGGCGGGACCCCCGGCTGAAGCTTTCTTT	CASSQDLAGPPAEAFF
TRBD2	TRBV28	TRBJ2-7	few	TGTGCCAGCAGTGGCGGGAGCTCCTACGAGCAGTACTTC	CASSGGSSYEQYF
TRBD1	TRBV7-9	TRBJ1-1	-	TGTGCCACGCTCCAGGGGGGGGACACTGAAGCTTTCTTT	CATLQGGDTEAFF
TRBD1	TRBV5-5	TRBJ1-1	once	TGTGCCAGCAACCCGGGGGACAGGGAAGGCACTGAAGCTTTCTTT	CASNPGDREGTEAFF
TRBD1	TRBV15	TRBJ1-5	once	TGTGCCACCAGCAGAGACAGGGGGAATCAGCCCCAGCATTTT	CATSRDRGNQPQHF
TRBD1	TRBV7-9	TRBJ2-5	once	TGTGCCAGCAGCCCCCCGGGGACAGGGTGGGAGACCCAGTACTTC	CASSPPGTGWETQYF
-	TRBV18	TRBJ1-1	-	TGTGCCAGCTCAACTACGCAGGGTGGGAACACTGAAGCTTTCTTT	CASSTTQGGNTEAFF
-	TRBV9	TRBJ1-2	once	TGTGCCAGCAGCGTAGGAGGGGGGATTCACTATGGCTACACCTTC	CASSVGGGIHYGYTF
-	TRBV5-4	TRBJ1-1	-	TGTGCCAGCAGCTCTGGGGGGGATAGAGCTTTCTTT	CASSSGGDRAFF